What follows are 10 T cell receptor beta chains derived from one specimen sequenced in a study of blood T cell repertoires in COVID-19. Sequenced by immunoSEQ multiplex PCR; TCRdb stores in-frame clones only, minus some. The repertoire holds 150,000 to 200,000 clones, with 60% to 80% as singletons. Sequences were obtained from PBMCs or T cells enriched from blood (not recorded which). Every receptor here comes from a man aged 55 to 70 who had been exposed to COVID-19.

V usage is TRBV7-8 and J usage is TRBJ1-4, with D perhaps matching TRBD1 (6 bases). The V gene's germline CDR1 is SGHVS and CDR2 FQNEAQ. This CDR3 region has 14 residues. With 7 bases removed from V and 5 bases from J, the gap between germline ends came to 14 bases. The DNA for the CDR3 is TGTGCCAGCACCAAGGGGGGGTCCAATGAAAAACTGTTTTTT. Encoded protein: CASTKGGSNEKLFF.

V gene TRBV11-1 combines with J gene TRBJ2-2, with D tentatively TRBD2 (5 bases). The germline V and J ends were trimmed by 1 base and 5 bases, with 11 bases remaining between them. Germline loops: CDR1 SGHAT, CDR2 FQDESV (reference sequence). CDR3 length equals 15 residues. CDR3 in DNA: TGTGCCAGCAGCTTAGGTGACTATACAACCGGGGAGCTGTTTTTT. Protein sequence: CASSLGDYTTGELFF.

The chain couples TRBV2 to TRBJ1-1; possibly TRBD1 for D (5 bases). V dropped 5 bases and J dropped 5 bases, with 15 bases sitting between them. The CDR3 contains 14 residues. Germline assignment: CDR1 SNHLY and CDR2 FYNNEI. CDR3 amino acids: CASSIDSVGTEAFF. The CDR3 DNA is TGTGCCAGCAGTATCGACAGCGTGGGGACTGAAGCTTTCTTT. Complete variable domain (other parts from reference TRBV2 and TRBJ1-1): EPEVTQTPSHQVTQMGQEVILRCVPISNHLYFYWYRQILGQKVEFLVSFYNNEISEKSEIFDDQFSVERPDGSNFTLKIRSTKLEDSAMYFCASSIDSVGTEAFFGQGTRLTVV.

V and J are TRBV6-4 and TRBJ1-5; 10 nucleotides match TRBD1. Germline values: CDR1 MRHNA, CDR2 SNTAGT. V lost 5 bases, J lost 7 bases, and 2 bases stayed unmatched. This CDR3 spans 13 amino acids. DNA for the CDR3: TGTGCCAGCAGTCCGGGACAGGGGCAGCCCCAGCATTTT. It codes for CASSPGQGQPQHF.

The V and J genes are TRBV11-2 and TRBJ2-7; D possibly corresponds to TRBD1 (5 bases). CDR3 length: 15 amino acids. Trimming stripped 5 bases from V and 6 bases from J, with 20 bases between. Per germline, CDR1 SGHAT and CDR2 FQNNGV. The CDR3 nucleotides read TGTGCCAGCAGCCGCATTTCGGCAGGGTCATCCGAGCAGTACTTC. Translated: CASSRISAGSSEQYF. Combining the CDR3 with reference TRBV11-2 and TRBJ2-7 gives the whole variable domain EAGVAQSPRYKIIEKRQSVAFWCNPISGHATLYWYQQILGQGPKLLIQFQNNGVVDDSQLPKDRFSAERLKGVDSTLKIQPAKLEDSAVYLCASSRISAGSSEQYFGPGTRLTVT.

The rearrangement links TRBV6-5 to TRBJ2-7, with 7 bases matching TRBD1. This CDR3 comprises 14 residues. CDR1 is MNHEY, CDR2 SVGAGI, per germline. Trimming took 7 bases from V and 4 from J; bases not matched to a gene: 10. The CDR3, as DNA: TGTGCCAGCACCCGAGGGCAGGGGGTGTACGAGCAGTACTTC. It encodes CASTRGQGVYEQYF.

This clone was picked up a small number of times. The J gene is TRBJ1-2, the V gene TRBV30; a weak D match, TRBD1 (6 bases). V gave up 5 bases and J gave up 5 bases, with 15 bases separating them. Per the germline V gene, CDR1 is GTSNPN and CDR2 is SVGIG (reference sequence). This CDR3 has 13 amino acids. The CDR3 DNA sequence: TGTGCCTGGGCCCAAGGGACACCTTATGGCTACACCTTC. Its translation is CAWAQGTPYGYTF.

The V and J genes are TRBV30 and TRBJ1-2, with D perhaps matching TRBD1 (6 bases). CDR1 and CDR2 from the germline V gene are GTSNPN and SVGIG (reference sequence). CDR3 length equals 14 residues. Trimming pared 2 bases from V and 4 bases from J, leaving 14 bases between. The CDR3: CAWSTLGGAYGYTF. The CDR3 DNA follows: TGTGCCTGGAGTACTCTCGGGGGGGCCTATGGCTACACCTTC.

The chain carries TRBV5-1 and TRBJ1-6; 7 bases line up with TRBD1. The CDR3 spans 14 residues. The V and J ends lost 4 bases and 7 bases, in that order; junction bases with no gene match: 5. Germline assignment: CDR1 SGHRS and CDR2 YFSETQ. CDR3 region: CASSPPTGNSPLHF. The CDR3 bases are TGCGCCAGCAGCCCCCCGACAGGGAATTCACCCCTCCACTTT.

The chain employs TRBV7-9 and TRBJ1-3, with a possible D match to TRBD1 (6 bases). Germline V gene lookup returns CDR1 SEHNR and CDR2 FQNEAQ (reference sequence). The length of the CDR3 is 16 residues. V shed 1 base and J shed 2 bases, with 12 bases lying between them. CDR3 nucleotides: TGTGCCAGCAGCTTAGGTCAGGGGATCCCTGGAAACACCATATATTTT. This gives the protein CASSLGQGIPGNTIYF. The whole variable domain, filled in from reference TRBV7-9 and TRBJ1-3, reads DTGVSQNPRHKITKRGQNVTFRCDPISEHNRLYWYRQTLGQGPEFLTYFQNEAQLEKSRLLSDRFSAERPKGSFSTLEIQRTEQGDSAMYLCASSLGQGIPGNTIYFGEGSWLTVV.